These 28 T cell receptor beta chains were sequenced from one sample in a study of T cells expressing NK-cell markers. TCRdb re-called the 5' RACE reads and catalogs CDR3 proteins one per entry, DNA excluded. The sample table includes roughly 280,000 distinct CDR3 sequences. Sequencing was carried out using blood T cells: a sorted CD56 or NKG2C T cell subset, CD4+ or CD8+ T cells, or bulk PBMC T cells (not recorded which). The source of these receptors is a man younger than 30 in good health.

The rearrangement joins TRBV5-4 to TRBJ2-5. There are 14 residues in the CDR3. The germline gives CDR1 SGHNT, CDR2 YYREEE (reference sequence). Here the CDR3 reads CASSLDTDQETQYF. The full variable domain, in which reference TRBV5-4 and TRBJ2-5 provide the parts outside the CDR3, is ETGVTQSPTHLIKTRGQQVTLRCSSQSGHNTVSWYQQALGQGPQFIFQYYREEENGRGNFPPRFSGLQFPNYSSELNVNALELDDSALYLCASSLDTDQETQYFGPGTRLLVL.

This chain joins TRBV10-3 and TRBJ2-3; TCRdb lists TRBD2, though no DNA is available to test this call. The CDR3 totals 17 residues. Germline values: CDR1 ENHRY, CDR2 SYGVKD. This chain's CDR3 is CAISESTAGVRADTQYF.

The CDR3 sequence is CASSVVTGPTGELFF. The chain recombines TRBV9 with TRBJ2-2; TCRdb names TRBD1, which stays unverified in the absence of DNA. CDR3 length: 15 residues. Germline V gives CDR1 SGDLS, CDR2 YYNGEE.

J is TRBJ2-1 and V is TRBV19; absent DNA, TCRdb's TRBD1 call cannot be checked. This CDR3 region has 18 residues. The germline CDR1 and CDR2 sequences are LNHDA and SQIVND (reference sequence). The chain's CDR3 is CASTSPGTGSGRDNEQFF. The variable domain in full, with the rest retrieved from reference TRBV19 and TRBJ2-1, is DGGITQSPKYLFRKEGQNVTLSCEQNLNHDAMYWYRQDPGQGLRLIYYSQIVNDFQKGDIAEGYSVSREKKESFPLTVTSAQKNPTAFYLCASTSPGTGSGRDNEQFFGPGTRLTVL.

V usage is TRBV20-1 and J usage is TRBJ2-3; the TCRdb call, TRBD2, lacks DNA for checking. This CDR3 is built from 14 residues. Germline values: CDR1 DFQATT, CDR2 SNEGSKA (reference sequence). The CDR3 sequence: CSGEAQDGTDTQYF.

V usage is TRBV5-1 and J usage is TRBJ2-1; TCRdb's D gene call, TRBD2, goes unchecked for lack of DNA. This CDR3 is 16 amino acids long. Germline V gene sequence: CDR1 SGHRS, CDR2 YFSETQ. This chain's CDR3 is CASSGGSSGAYNEQFF.

V gene TRBV15 combines with J gene TRBJ1-1; the D gene TCRdb calls, TRBD1, cannot be checked with no DNA. Germline assignment: CDR1 LNHNV and CDR2 YYDKDF (reference sequence). This CDR3 comprises 18 residues. Here the CDR3 reads CATSRDRGDTRHNTEAFF.

The chain links TRBV12-3 or TRBV12-4 to TRBJ2-5; TCRdb's D call of TRBD1 is untestable without DNA. The CDR3 totals 13 residues. The CDR3 reads CASIRGRQETQYF.

V is TRBV12-3 or TRBV12-4 and J is TRBJ2-1; TCRdb lists TRBD2, though no DNA is available to test this call. The CDR3 runs 14 residues. This chain's CDR3 is CASGGRISYNEQFF.

The rearrangement uses TRBV25-1 and TRBJ1-2. Per germline, CDR1 MGHDK and CDR2 SYGVNS. The CDR3 is made up of 13 amino acids. CDR3 sequence reads: CASTSSLLYGYTF.

This chain links TRBV6-1 with TRBJ1-4; TCRdb lists TRBD1, though no DNA is available to test this call. CDR1 is MNHNS and CDR2 is SASEGT in the germline V gene. The CDR3 is 14 residues long. The CDR3 sequence is CASSAGGRNEKLFF.

The gene calls are TRBV9 and TRBJ2-1. This CDR3 contains 13 residues. Germline CDR1 is SGDLS and CDR2 is YYNGEE. The CDR3 sequence is CASSVVPGFEQFF.

The V gene is TRBV30, the J gene TRBJ1-5. There are 13 residues in the CDR3. The germline V gene encodes CDR1 GTSNPN and CDR2 SVGIG (reference sequence). The CDR3 loop reads CAWSVAGFQPQHF.

The chain uses TRBV20-1 and TRBJ2-1; checking the TCRdb D call of TRBD2 is not possible without DNA. Germline CDR1 is DFQATT and CDR2 is SNEGSKA (reference sequence). The CDR3 is 15 amino acids. CDR3 loop: CSARDRGRAVDEQFF.

The J gene is TRBJ2-3, the V gene TRBV12-3 or TRBV12-4. This CDR3 comprises 13 residues. The CDR3 is CASGDTLTDTQYF.

The chain joins TRBV6-1 to TRBJ2-7; with no DNA, the TCRdb D assignment of TRBD1 cannot be verified. CDR1 and CDR2 (germline): MNHNS, SASEGT. This CDR3 comprises 15 residues. CDR3 protein: CASSGGTGLTYEQYF.

The chain links TRBV6-2 or TRBV6-3 to TRBJ1-1. Germline loops: CDR1 MNHEY, CDR2 SVGEGT. The CDR3 has 11 amino acids. The CDR3 loop is CASSYASEAFF.

J is TRBJ2-7 and V is TRBV5-1. CDR1 SGHRS and CDR2 YFSETQ come from the germline V gene. CDR3 size: 11 residues. The chain's CDR3 is CATSASYEQYF.

V gene TRBV15 combines with J gene TRBJ1-2. The CDR3 runs 13 residues. Germline V CDR1 and CDR2: LNHNV, YYDKDF (reference sequence). The CDR3 sequence: CATSNGLIYGYTF.

The chain links TRBV19 to TRBJ2-2; the TCRdb call, TRBD1, lacks DNA for checking. Germline lookup yields CDR1 LNHDA and CDR2 SQIVND (reference sequence). CDR3 length equals 15 residues. CDR3 amino acids: CASSQDEGASGELFF.

The chain recombines TRBV29-1 with TRBJ2-7. The CDR3 totals 11 residues. CDR1 is SQVTM and CDR2 is ANQGSEA in the germline V gene. The CDR3: CSAGDLYEQYF.

The rearrangement joins TRBV9 to TRBJ2-2; the TCRdb D gene call, TRBD2, has no DNA to confirm it. The CDR3 extends over 18 amino acids. The germline CDR1 and CDR2 sequences are SGDLS and YYNGEE. This chain's CDR3 is CASSVDHRGTSRTGELFF.

The chain joins TRBV14 to TRBJ2-7. The CDR3 is 18 amino acids. Germline values: CDR1 SGHDN, CDR2 FVKESK. CDR3 residues: CASSQDRVTRRSSYEQYF.

The chain recombines TRBV10-3 with TRBJ2-3; with no DNA, the TCRdb D assignment of TRBD2 cannot be verified. The CDR3 runs to 13 residues. Germline V gene data show CDR1 as ENHRY and CDR2 as SYGVKD. The CDR3 sequence is CAICGSGTDTQYF.

V and J are TRBV12-3 or TRBV12-4 and TRBJ1-5; TCRdb proposes TRBD1, but this gene call is untestable without DNA. The CDR3 has 12 amino acids. This CDR3 reads CASSPDGMPQHF.

The rearrangement joins TRBV7-8 to TRBJ2-1; TCRdb's assignment of TRBD2 cannot be checked, as there is no DNA. This CDR3 comprises 16 residues. In germline, CDR1 is SGHVS, CDR2 FQNEAQ. CDR3: CASTPSRGLASNEQFF.

The chain has TRBV6-1 and TRBJ2-7; as DNA is missing, the TRBD1 call by TCRdb cannot be tested. Germline CDR1 and CDR2: MNHNS and SASEGT. The CDR3 has 13 residues. CDR3 sequence: CASSQGKSYEQYF.

The chain has TRBV5-1 and TRBJ1-5; TCRdb calls TRBD1, which cannot be checked without DNA. Germline loops: CDR1 SGHRS, CDR2 YFSETQ. The CDR3 is 13 amino acids. The CDR3 loop reads CASSLLGGQPQHF.